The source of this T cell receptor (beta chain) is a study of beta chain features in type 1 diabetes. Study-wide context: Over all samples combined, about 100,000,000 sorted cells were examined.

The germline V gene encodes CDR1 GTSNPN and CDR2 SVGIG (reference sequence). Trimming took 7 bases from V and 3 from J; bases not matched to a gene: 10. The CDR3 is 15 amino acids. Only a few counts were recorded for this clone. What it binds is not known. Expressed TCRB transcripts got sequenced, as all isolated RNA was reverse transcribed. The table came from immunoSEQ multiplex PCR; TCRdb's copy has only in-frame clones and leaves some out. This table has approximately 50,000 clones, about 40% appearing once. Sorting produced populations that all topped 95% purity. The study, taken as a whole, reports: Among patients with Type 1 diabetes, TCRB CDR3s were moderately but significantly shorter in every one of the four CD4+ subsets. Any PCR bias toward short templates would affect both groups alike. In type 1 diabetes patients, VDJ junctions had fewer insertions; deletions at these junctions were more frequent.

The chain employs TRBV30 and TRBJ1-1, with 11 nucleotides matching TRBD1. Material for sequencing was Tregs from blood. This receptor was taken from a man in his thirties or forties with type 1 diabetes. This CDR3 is CAFHRDRGTHTEAFF. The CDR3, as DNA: TGTGCCTTCCACCGGGACAGGGGGACACACACTGAAGCTTTCTTT.